The 27 T cell receptor beta chains reported below all come from one sample, sequenced in a study of metastatic and nonmetastatic thyroid tumors. Treatment of any kind had been given to no patient before thyroid surgery. TCRdb used MiXCR to call clones anew from the PCR reads. In the table there are 30,000 to 35,000 clones, approximately 17% of which are singletons. The material sequenced was blood. All receptors come from a female donor with papillary thyroid cancer or a benign thyroid nodule (not recorded which). Some clones in this sample may be carry-over from other donors' samples.

The J gene is TRBJ2-3, the V gene TRBV20-1; TRBD2 agrees at 9 bases. Germline CDR1 reads DFQATT; CDR2 reads SNEGSKA (reference sequence). This CDR3 comprises 15 residues. V trimming: 3 bases; J trimming: 4 bases; junction bases outside the gene matches: 8. CDR3 in DNA: TGCAGTGCTAGTTTTGGGGTAGCGGGAGCAGATACGCAGTATTTT. It translates to CSASFGVAGADTQYF.

This clone occurred a few times. The junction departs from germline at one end; a sequencing error may be responsible. The V gene is TRBV29-1, the J gene TRBJ2-1; D gene uncertain. Germline CDR1 is SQVTM and CDR2 is ANQGSEA. The CDR3 is 13 amino acids. CDR3 sequence: CSVVSQWVNDQFF. CDR3 sequence (DNA): TGCAGCGTTGTATCTCAGTGGGTCAATGATCAGTTCTTC.

This clone appeared a single time. The chain uses TRBV30 and TRBJ2-7, with D hard to call. The germline CDR1 and CDR2 sequences are GTSNPN and SVGIG (reference sequence). There are 14 residues in the CDR3. Trimming left V 0 bases short and J 5 bases short, with 14 bases between. CDR3 in DNA: TGTGCCTGGAGTGTGGGCGGTAGAGTCCACGAGCAGTACTTC. Translating it yields CAWSVGGRVHEQYF.

This clone appeared many times. The rearrangement links TRBV7-2 to TRBJ2-1; D ambiguous. The ends were cut back, 5 bases at V and 2 bases at J, with 16 bases in the middle. This CDR3 contains 16 residues. Per the germline V gene, CDR1 is SGHTA and CDR2 is FQGNSA. The CDR3 coding sequence is TGTGCCAGCAGCGACGCAGCGCGAACCGCCTACAATGAGCAGTTCTTC. Residues: CASSDAARTAYNEQFF.

This clone is labeled medium-sized (0.01 to 0.1%). V is TRBV6-5 and J is TRBJ2-2, with 13 bases fitting TRBD2. The germline V gene has CDR1 MNHEY and CDR2 SVGAGI. This CDR3 is built from 18 residues. J lost 3 bases, V lost 0 bases, and 4 bases had no gene match. The CDR3 reads CASSYSGTSGAHTGELFF. The CDR3 coding sequence is TGTGCCAGCAGTTACTCCGGGACTAGCGGGGCCCACACCGGGGAGCTGTTTTTT.

This clone was detected many times. The V gene is TRBV19, the J gene TRBJ1-5, with D hard to call. Germline lookup yields CDR1 LNHDA and CDR2 SQIVND (reference sequence). Trimming removed 6 bases at V and 5 bases at J, with 20 bases between. The CDR3 consists of 16 residues. The CDR3 spells CASRPAGEGYDQPQHF. CDR3 bases: TGTGCCAGTAGACCCGCGGGTGAGGGATATGATCAGCCCCAGCATTTT.

The V gene is TRBV20-1, the J gene TRBJ2-7; D not certain. V lost 1 base, J lost 3 bases, and 7 bases lay in between. CDR3 length: 12 residues. Germline V gene lookup returns CDR1 DFQATT and CDR2 SNEGSKA (reference sequence). CDR3 DNA sequence: TGCAGTGCTAGAGGACACGACTACGAGCAGTACTTC. Amino acids: CSARGHDYEQYF.

This clone was seen at least ten times. The chain combines TRBV6-1 with TRBJ2-7; TRBD1 is a possible D gene (6 bases). V lost 6 bases and J 2 bases, leaving 17 bases between the germline ends. The CDR3 is 15 amino acids. Germline V gives CDR1 MNHNS, CDR2 SASEGT. DNA of the CDR3: TGTGCCAGCAGCCGAATACACAGGGTAACCTACGAGCAGTACTTC. Protein sequence: CASSRIHRVTYEQYF.

This clone was seen many times. Other DNA sequences from this sample encode an identical CDR3 as well. The CDR3 region has the DNA TGTGCCAGCAGCTTAGGCGGGGGTCTCTACGAGCAGTACTTC. Translating gives CASSLGGGLYEQYF. V gene TRBV7-2 combines with J gene TRBJ2-7; TRBD2 aligns across 7 bases. The CDR3 runs 14 residues. The junction had 3 bases not matched to a gene; V was cut back by 1 base and J by 3 bases. Germline lookup yields CDR1 SGHTA and CDR2 FQGNSA.

This clone was seen repeatedly, ten times or more. The chain carries TRBV9 and TRBJ2-5, with D possibly matching TRBD2 (6 bases). The germline CDR1 and CDR2 sequences are SGDLS and YYNGEE. Trimming left V 2 bases short and J 6 bases short, with 11 bases between. The CDR3 length is 13 residues. This CDR3 reads CASSVSSEKTQYF. As DNA, the CDR3 is TGTGCCAGCAGCGTCTCTAGCGAAAAGACCCAGTACTTC.

This clone was observed a single time. This chain connects TRBV11-3 to TRBJ2-7; 7 nucleotides align to TRBD2. V shed 5 bases, J shed 7 bases, and the junction held 5 bases outside the gene matches. The CDR3 is made up of 12 amino acids. Germline loops: CDR1 SGHNT, CDR2 YENEEA. As DNA, the CDR3 is TGTGCCAGCAGCAGGAGCGGGGAGGAGCAGTACTTC. Its protein product is CASSRSGEEQYF.

This clone was seen ten or more times. The genes are TRBV20-1 and TRBJ1-2; 9 bases match TRBD1. This CDR3 has 13 amino acids. Germline CDR1 reads DFQATT; CDR2 reads SNEGSKA (reference sequence). Trimming took 1 base from V and 5 from J; bases not matched to a gene: 2. The CDR3 loop is CSARVTGGYGYTF. The CDR3 DNA follows: TGCAGTGCTAGAGTGACAGGGGGTTATGGCTACACCTTC.

At least ten counts were recorded for this clone. This chain connects TRBV25-1 to TRBJ2-3, with D unclear. This CDR3 is built from 12 residues. Germline CDR1 reads MGHDK; CDR2 reads SYGVNS. V was trimmed by 6 bases and J by 3 bases, leaving 7 bases between them. The CDR3 bases are TGTGCCAGCAGCCTGAATACAGATACGCAGTATTTT. This codes for CASSLNTDTQYF.

This clone was seen a handful of times. J is TRBJ2-1 and V is TRBV6-2 or TRBV6-3; 12 bases are shared with TRBD2. Germline V CDR1 and CDR2: MNHEY, SVGEGT. The CDR3 is made up of 14 amino acids. Unmatched junction bases numbered 0, after V lost 2 bases and J lost 7 bases. The CDR3: CASSYGTSGNEQFF. The CDR3, as DNA: TGTGCCAGCAGTTACGGGACTAGCGGGAATGAGCAGTTCTTC.

This clone was observed at least ten times. CDR3 DNA: TGTGCCAGCAGCCGCCGGGACTCTCGTCAAGAGACCCAGTACTTC. Amino acid sequence: CASSRRDSRQETQYF. This rearrangement joins TRBV7-2 to TRBJ2-5, with D maybe TRBD2 (6 bases). The CDR3 runs 15 residues. Germline loops: CDR1 SGHTA, CDR2 FQGNSA. V shed 5 bases and J shed 2 bases, with 15 bases lying between them. The complete variable domain, with remaining parts taken from reference TRBV7-2 and TRBJ2-5, reads GAGVSQSPSNKVTEKGKDVELRCDPISGHTALYWYRQSLGQGLEFLIYFQGNSAPDKSGLPSDRFSAERTGGSVSTLTIQRTQQEDSAVYLCASSRRDSRQETQYFGPGTRLLVL.

This clone has just a few counts. The DNA of the CDR3 is TGTGCCATCAGTGAGTTACAGGGGAGCAATGAGCAGTTCTTC. Translating gives CAISELQGSNEQFF. The chain couples TRBV10-3 to TRBJ2-1; TRBD1 matches at 7 bases. Germline values: CDR1 ENHRY, CDR2 SYGVKD. V lost 1 base, J lost 6 bases, and 3 bases stayed unmatched. CDR3 size: 14 residues.

This clone was seen many times. The CDR3, as DNA: TGTGCCAGCAACATCAGGGGGGGGAACACCGGGGAGCTGTTTTTT. It encodes CASNIRGGNTGELFF. This rearrangement joins TRBV19 to TRBJ2-2, with D perhaps given as TRBD1 or TRBD2 (7 bases each). Trimming pared 9 bases from V and 1 base from J, leaving 15 bases between. The CDR3 has 15 amino acids. The germline V gene has CDR1 LNHDA and CDR2 SQIVND (reference sequence).

This clone was recorded at least ten times. CDR3 sequence: CASSSSGAGADTQYF. CDR3 nucleotide sequence: TGTGCCAGCAGCTCGAGCGGGGCAGGGGCAGATACGCAGTATTTT. This sequence joins TRBV7-9 and TRBJ2-3; tentative D call: TRBD2 (7 bases). This CDR3 is 15 amino acids long. Germline V lookup: CDR1 SEHNR, CDR2 FQNEAQ (reference sequence). V lost 4 bases and J lost 4, with 15 bases in between.

The gene calls are TRBV15 and TRBJ1-2; D possibly corresponds to TRBD1 (6 bases). CDR1 and CDR2 from the germline V gene are LNHNV and YYDKDF (reference sequence). The V gene lost 9 bases and the J gene lost 6 bases, with 23 bases spanning the gap. The CDR3 contains 15 residues. The chain's CDR3 is CATSARGTLFNGYTF. The CDR3, as DNA: TGTGCCACAAGCGCCAGGGGCACACTTTTTAATGGCTACACCTTC.

As concerns this clone: Just one base apart from a much larger clone, this may be a read error. The chain links TRBV29-1 to TRBJ2-3, with TRBD1 identical over 7 bases. V trimming: 7 bases; J trimming: 8 bases; junction bases outside the gene matches: 12. Germline values: CDR1 SQVTM, CDR2 ANQGSEA. CDR3 length: 13 amino acids. The CDR3 region has the DNA TGCAGCGCTGGGACAGAGGTCCCGGCTACGCAGTATTTT. It encodes CSAGTEVPATQYF.

This clone occurred many times. This rearrangement joins TRBV30 to TRBJ1-2; D perhaps matches TRBD1 (5 bases). The CDR3 runs to 13 residues. The germline gives CDR1 GTSNPN, CDR2 SVGIG (reference sequence). Between the trimmed V and J ends, which lost 4 bases and 3 bases, there was a span of 12 bases. CDR3 sequence: CAWKRDGDYGYTF. The CDR3 nucleotides are TGTGCCTGGAAGAGGGACGGGGACTATGGCTACACCTTC.

This clone was seen repeatedly, ten times or more. The rearrangement joins TRBV5-4 to TRBJ1-1; D gene uncertain. Germline CDR1 is SGHNT and CDR2 is YYREEE (reference sequence). V gave up 3 bases and J gave up 6 bases, with 6 bases separating them. This CDR3 region has 11 residues. The CDR3 bases are TGTGCCAGCAGCTCTGAATCTGAAGCTTTCTTT. This gives the protein CASSSESEAFF. Supplemented by reference TRBV5-4 and TRBJ1-1, the full variable domain reads ETGVTQSPTHLIKTRGQQVTLRCSSQSGHNTVSWYQQALGQGPQFIFQYYREEENGRGNFPPRFSGLQFPNYSSELNVNALELDDSALYLCASSSESEAFFGQGTRLTVV.

Remarks on this clone: The germline gene is not matched at one end of the junction; a read error may be the cause. The chain joins TRBV20-1 to TRBJ2-7; a weak D match, TRBD2 (6 bases). Germline V lookup: CDR1 DFQATT, CDR2 SNEGSKA (reference sequence). The CDR3 loop spans 13 amino acids. The CDR3 DNA reads as TGCAGTTCTAGAGTCGGAGGGGCCTACGATCAGTACTTC. Its protein is CSSRVGGAYDQYF.

V gene TRBV5-1 combines with J gene TRBJ2-6, with D unresolved. V lost 1 base and J 0 bases, leaving 5 bases between the germline ends. Per germline, CDR1 SGHRS and CDR2 YFSETQ. The CDR3 contains 15 residues. CDR3 DNA sequence: TGCGCCAGCAGCTTGTCCCTCTCTGGGGCCAACGTCCTGACTTTC. Its protein is CASSLSLSGANVLTF.

Many counts were recorded for this clone. This chain links TRBV13 with TRBJ2-7; 8 bases align to TRBD1. Germline CDR1 reads PRHDT; CDR2 reads FYEKMQ (reference sequence). Trimming at V came to 4 bases and at J to 5 bases, leaving 7 bases not matched to a gene. The CDR3 length is 14 residues. DNA of the CDR3: TGTGCCAGCAGCTCCGTCGACAGGGGCGACGAGCAGTACTTC. It encodes CASSSVDRGDEQYF. Full variable domain (remainder filled in from reference TRBV13 and TRBJ2-7): AAGVIQSPRHLIKEKRETATLKCYPIPRHDTVYWYQQGPGQDPQFLISFYEKMQSDKGSIPDRFSAQQFSDYHSELNMSSLELGDSALYFCASSSVDRGDEQYFGPGTRLTVT.

This clone came up many times. A read error may be the cause here, since a much bigger clone is one base away. The rearrangement joins TRBV6-1 to TRBJ2-1, with D uncertain. This CDR3 is built from 12 residues. Germline V gene sequence: CDR1 MNHNS, CDR2 SASEGT. The CDR3 bases are TGTGCCAGCAGCGGACCCTACAATAAGCAGTTCTTC. This translates into CASSGPYNKQFF.

There are many counts of this clone. CDR3 amino acids: CASSSDLLEETQYF. DNA for the CDR3: TGTGCCAGCAGCTCGGACCTCCTCGAAGAGACCCAGTACTTC. This chain connects TRBV7-8 to TRBJ2-5; D is unresolved. Deletions cut 4 bases from V and 3 bases from J, with 12 bases between. The CDR3 is made up of 14 amino acids. Germline values: CDR1 SGHVS, CDR2 FQNEAQ.